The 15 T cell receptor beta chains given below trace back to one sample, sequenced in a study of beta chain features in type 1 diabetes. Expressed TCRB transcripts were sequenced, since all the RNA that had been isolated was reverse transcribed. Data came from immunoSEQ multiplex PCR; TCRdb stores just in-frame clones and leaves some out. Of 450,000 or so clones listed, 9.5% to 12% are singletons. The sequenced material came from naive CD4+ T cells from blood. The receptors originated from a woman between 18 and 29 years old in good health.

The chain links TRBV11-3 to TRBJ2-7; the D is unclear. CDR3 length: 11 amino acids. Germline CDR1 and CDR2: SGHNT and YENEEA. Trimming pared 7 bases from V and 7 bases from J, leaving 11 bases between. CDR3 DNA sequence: TGTGCCAGCACTGTGGGCGTGGAGCAGTACTTC. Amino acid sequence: CASTVGVEQYF.

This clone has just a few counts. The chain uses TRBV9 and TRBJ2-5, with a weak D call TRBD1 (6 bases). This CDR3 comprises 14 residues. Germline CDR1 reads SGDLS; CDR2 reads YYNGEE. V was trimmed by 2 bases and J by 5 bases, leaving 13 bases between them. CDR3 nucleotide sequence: TGTGCCAGCAGCGTGTTGCAGGGGATGGAGACCCAGTACTTC. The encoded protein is CASSVLQGMETQYF. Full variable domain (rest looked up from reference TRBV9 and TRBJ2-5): DSGVTQTPKHLITATGQRVTLRCSPRSGDLSVYWYQQSLDQGLQFLIQYYNGEERAKGNILERFSAQQFPDLHSELNLSSLELGDSALYFCASSVLQGMETQYFGPGTRLLVL.

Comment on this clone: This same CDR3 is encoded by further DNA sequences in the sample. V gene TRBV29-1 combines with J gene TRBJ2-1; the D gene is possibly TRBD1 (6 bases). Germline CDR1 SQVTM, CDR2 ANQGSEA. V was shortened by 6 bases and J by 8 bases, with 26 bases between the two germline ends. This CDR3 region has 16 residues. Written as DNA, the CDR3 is TGCAGCGTGCTTGCAGGGGCGGGCTCCCTGAGGGATGAGCAGTTCTTC. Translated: CSVLAGAGSLRDEQFF.

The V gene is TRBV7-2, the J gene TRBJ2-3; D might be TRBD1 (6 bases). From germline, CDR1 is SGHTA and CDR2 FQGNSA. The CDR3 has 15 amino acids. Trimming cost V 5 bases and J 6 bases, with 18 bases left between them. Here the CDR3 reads CASSPGGQPSDTQYF. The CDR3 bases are TGTGCCAGCAGCCCTGGGGGCCAGCCTTCGGATACGCAGTATTTT.

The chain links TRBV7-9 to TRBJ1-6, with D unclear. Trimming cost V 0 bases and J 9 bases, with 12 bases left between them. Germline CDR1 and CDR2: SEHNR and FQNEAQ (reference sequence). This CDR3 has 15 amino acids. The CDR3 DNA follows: TGTGCCAGCAGCTTAGCTTCCTCACCGGGTTCACCCCTCCACTTT. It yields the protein CASSLASSPGSPLHF. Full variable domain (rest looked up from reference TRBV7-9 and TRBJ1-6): DTGVSQNPRHKITKRGQNVTFRCDPISEHNRLYWYRQTLGQGPEFLTYFQNEAQLEKSRLLSDRFSAERPKGSFSTLEIQRTEQGDSAMYLCASSLASSPGSPLHFGNGTRLTVT.

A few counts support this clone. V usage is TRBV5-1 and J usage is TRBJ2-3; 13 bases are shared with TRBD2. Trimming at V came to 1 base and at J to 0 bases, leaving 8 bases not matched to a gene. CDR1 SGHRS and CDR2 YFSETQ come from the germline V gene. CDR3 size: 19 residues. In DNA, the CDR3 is TGCGCCAGCAGCTTGCCCGGGACTAGCGGGGCCTCTAGCACAGATACGCAGTATTTT. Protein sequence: CASSLPGTSGASSTDTQYF.

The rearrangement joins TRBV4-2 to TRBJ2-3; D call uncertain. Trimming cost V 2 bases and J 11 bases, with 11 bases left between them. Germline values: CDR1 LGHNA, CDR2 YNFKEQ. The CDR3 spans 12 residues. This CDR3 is CASSQTGRRQYF. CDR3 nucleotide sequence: TGTGCCAGCAGCCAAACGGGCCGGCGGCAGTATTTT.

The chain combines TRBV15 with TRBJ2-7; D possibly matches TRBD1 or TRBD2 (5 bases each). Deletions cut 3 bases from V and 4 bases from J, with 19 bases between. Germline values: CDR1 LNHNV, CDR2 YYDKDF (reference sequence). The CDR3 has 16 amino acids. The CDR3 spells CATSRGTAGLGYEQYF. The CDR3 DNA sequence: TGTGCCACCAGCAGGGGGACGGCAGGGTTGGGATACGAGCAGTACTTC.

CDR3 residues: CSCRRDTQYF. The DNA for the CDR3 is TGCAGTTGCCGAAGAGATACGCAGTATTTT. V gene TRBV20-1 combines with J gene TRBJ2-3; D gene ambiguous. The CDR3 totals 10 residues. V was trimmed by 8 bases and J by 5 bases, leaving 8 bases between them. Germline CDR1 reads DFQATT; CDR2 reads SNEGSKA (reference sequence).

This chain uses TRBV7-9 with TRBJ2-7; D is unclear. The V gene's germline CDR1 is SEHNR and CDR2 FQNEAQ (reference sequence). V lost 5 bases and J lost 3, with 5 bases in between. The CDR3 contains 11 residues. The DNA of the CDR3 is TGTGCCAGCAGCCCCAACTACGAGCAGTACTTC. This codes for CASSPNYEQYF.

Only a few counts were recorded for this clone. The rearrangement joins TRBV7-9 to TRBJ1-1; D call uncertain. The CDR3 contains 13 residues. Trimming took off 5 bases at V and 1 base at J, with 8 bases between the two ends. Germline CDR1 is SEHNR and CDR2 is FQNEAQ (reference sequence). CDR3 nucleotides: TGTGCCAGCAGCCCCCACGAGAACACTGAAGCTTTCTTT. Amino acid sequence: CASSPHENTEAFF. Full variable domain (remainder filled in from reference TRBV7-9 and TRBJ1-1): DTGVSQNPRHKITKRGQNVTFRCDPISEHNRLYWYRQTLGQGPEFLTYFQNEAQLEKSRLLSDRFSAERPKGSFSTLEIQRTEQGDSAMYLCASSPHENTEAFFGQGTRLTVV.

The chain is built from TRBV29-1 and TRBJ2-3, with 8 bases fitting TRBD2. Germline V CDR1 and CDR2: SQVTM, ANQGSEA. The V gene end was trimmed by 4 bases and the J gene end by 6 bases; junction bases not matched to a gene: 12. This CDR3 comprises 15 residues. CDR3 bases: TGCAGCGTTGCCCCCCCCGGGACTAGTGGGGATACGCAGTATTTT. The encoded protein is CSVAPPGTSGDTQYF.

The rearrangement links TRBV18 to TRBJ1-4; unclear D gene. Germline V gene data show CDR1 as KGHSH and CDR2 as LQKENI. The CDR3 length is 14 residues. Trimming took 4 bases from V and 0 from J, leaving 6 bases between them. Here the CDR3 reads CASSHTSTNEKLFF. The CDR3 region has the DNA TGTGCCAGCTCACACACCTCAACTAATGAAAAACTGTTTTTT.

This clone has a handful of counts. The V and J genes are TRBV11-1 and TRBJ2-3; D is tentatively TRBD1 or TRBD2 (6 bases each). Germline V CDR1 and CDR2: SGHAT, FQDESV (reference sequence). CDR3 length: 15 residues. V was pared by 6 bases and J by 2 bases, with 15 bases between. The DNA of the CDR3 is TGTGCCAGCAGGTCCTCGTGGGGGGCCACAGATACGCAGTATTTT. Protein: CASRSSWGATDTQYF. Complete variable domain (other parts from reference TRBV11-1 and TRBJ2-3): EAEVAQSPRYKITEKSQAVAFWCDPISGHATLYWYRQILGQGPELLVQFQDESVVDDSQLPKDRFSAERLKGVDSTLKIQPAELGDSAMYLCASRSSWGATDTQYFGPGTRLTVL.

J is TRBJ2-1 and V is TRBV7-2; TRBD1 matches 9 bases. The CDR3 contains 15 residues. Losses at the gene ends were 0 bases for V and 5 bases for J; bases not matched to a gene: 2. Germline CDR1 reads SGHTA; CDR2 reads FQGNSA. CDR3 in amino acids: CASSLAQGADNEQFF. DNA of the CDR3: TGTGCCAGCAGCTTAGCACAGGGGGCTGACAATGAGCAGTTCTTC.